This entry lists 27 T cell receptor beta chains sequenced from one sample in a study of monozygotic twins with inflammatory bowel disease. TCRdb reprocessed the 5' RACE reads, keeping one entry per CDR3 protein, no DNA. This listing includes 400,000 to 500,000 distinct CDR3 sequences. The sample was blood. The receptors derive from a human donor with ulcerative colitis or Crohn's disease, or a healthy co-twin of an affected twin (not recorded which).

The CDR3 reads CASSLGLVSTGELFF. This sequence joins TRBV7-2 and TRBJ2-2; TCRdb returns TRBD2, unconfirmable since there is no DNA. This CDR3 contains 15 residues. The germline V gene has CDR1 SGHTA and CDR2 FQGNSA.

This chain uses TRBV20-1 with TRBJ1-5. The germline V gene has CDR1 DFQATT and CDR2 SNEGSKA (reference sequence). The CDR3 runs 15 residues. The CDR3 spells CSARDSSGGGQPQHF.

The V gene is TRBV6-6, the J gene TRBJ2-3. From germline, CDR1 is MNHNY and CDR2 SVGAGI (reference sequence). This CDR3 has 12 residues. The CDR3 here is CASRTQSDTQYF.

The chain links TRBV27 to TRBJ2-1; without DNA, the TCRdb call of TRBD2 cannot be checked. The length of the CDR3 is 14 residues. CDR1 and CDR2 (germline): MNHEY, SMNVEV (reference sequence). CDR3 protein: CASSAPGGYNEQFF.

The rearrangement links TRBV24-1 to TRBJ2-7; the D gene TCRdb calls, TRBD2, cannot be checked with no DNA. The CDR3 loop spans 13 amino acids. CDR1 and CDR2 from the germline V gene are KGHDR and SFDVKD. CDR3 sequence reads: CATSLAGGYEQYF.

The chain is built from TRBV20-1 and TRBJ2-5. There are 12 residues in the CDR3. CDR1 and CDR2 (germline): DFQATT, SNEGSKA (reference sequence). The chain's CDR3 is CSVLGVQETQYF.

The chain is built from TRBV7-2 and TRBJ1-2. Germline V lookup: CDR1 SGHTA, CDR2 FQGNSA. The CDR3 sequence is 15 residues long. The CDR3 spells CASSLAGERSYGYTF.

The rearrangement joins TRBV14 to TRBJ2-1; TCRdb proposes TRBD2, but this gene call is untestable without DNA. Germline V gene data show CDR1 as SGHDN and CDR2 as FVKESK. The CDR3 contains 17 residues. This CDR3 reads CASSPLLLAGGHNEQFF.

V gene TRBV24-1 combines with J gene TRBJ2-5; TCRdb's assignment of TRBD1 cannot be checked, as there is no DNA. This CDR3 comprises 15 residues. From germline, CDR1 is KGHDR and CDR2 SFDVKD. The chain's CDR3 is CATSDPRTGKETQYF.

The rearrangement joins TRBV24-1 to TRBJ2-1; TCRdb outputs TRBD2, but without DNA this stays unchecked. The CDR3 is made up of 14 amino acids. From germline, CDR1 is KGHDR and CDR2 SFDVKD. Here the CDR3 reads CATGSSGRGNEQFF.

The V and J genes are TRBV7-6 and TRBJ2-3; absent DNA, TCRdb's TRBD1 call cannot be checked. In germline, CDR1 is SGHVS, CDR2 FNYEAQ. This CDR3 has 19 residues. The CDR3 sequence is CASSSIPPGQVASTDTQYF.

The chain uses TRBV11-3 and TRBJ2-5; TCRdb reports TRBD1, a call that lacks DNA to check it against. The length of the CDR3 is 13 residues. From germline, CDR1 is SGHNT and CDR2 YENEEA. The CDR3 loop reads CASSLYGGDSQYF. Combining the CDR3 with reference TRBV11-3 and TRBJ2-5 gives the whole variable domain EAGVVQSPRYKIIEKKQPVAFWCNPISGHNTLYWYLQNLGQGPELLIRYENEEAVDDSQLPKDRFSAERLKGVDSTLKIQPAELGDSAVYLCASSLYGGDSQYFGPGTRLLVL.

The chain is built from TRBV12-3 or TRBV12-4 and TRBJ2-2; TCRdb designates TRBD1, a call that cannot be tested without DNA. The CDR3 runs 16 residues. CDR3 loop: CASSNTDRGYTGELFF.

The chain is built from TRBV18 and TRBJ2-7; TCRdb picks TRBD2, but there is no DNA to check that call. The CDR3 covers 14 residues. Germline assignment: CDR1 KGHSH and CDR2 LQKENI. CDR3 loop: CASSPRDDYYEQYF.

The V call is TRBV4-1, the J call TRBJ2-7; lacking DNA, the TRBD1 call made by TCRdb goes unchecked. The germline gives CDR1 MGHRA, CDR2 YSYEKL. CDR3 length equals 15 residues. CDR3 region: CASSQIPGADYEQYF.

This chain links TRBV5-6 with TRBJ2-7; TCRdb's assignment of TRBD1 cannot be checked, as there is no DNA. The CDR3 contains 16 residues. CDR1 and CDR2 from the germline V gene are SGHDT and YYEEEE. This CDR3 reads CASSSDVTGHSPEQYF.

This chain connects TRBV28 to TRBJ2-2; TCRdb outputs TRBD2, but without DNA this stays unchecked. The germline gives CDR1 MDHEN, CDR2 SYDVKM. The CDR3 runs to 20 residues. CDR3: CASSFQGLAGDEVLAGELFF.

This sequence joins TRBV4-3 and TRBJ2-3; absent DNA, TCRdb's TRBD1 call cannot be checked. Germline V gives CDR1 LGHNA, CDR2 YSLEER. CDR3 length: 14 amino acids. CDR3 in amino acids: CASSQDSGADTQYF.

The chain combines TRBV19 with TRBJ2-6. CDR1 is LNHDA, CDR2 SQIVND, per germline (reference sequence). The CDR3 totals 15 residues. This CDR3 reads CASSIFSSGANVLTF.

V gene TRBV4-1 combines with J gene TRBJ2-7. The germline V gene encodes CDR1 MGHRA and CDR2 YSYEKL. The CDR3 covers 15 residues. CDR3: CASSQVLAVLSEQYF.

The CDR3 protein is CASSLAGTATQPQHF. The genes are TRBV5-1 and TRBJ1-5; lacking DNA, the TRBD1 call made by TCRdb goes unchecked. CDR3 length: 15 amino acids. Germline V gene lookup returns CDR1 SGHRS and CDR2 YFSETQ.

V usage is TRBV6-2 or TRBV6-3 and J usage is TRBJ2-5; TCRdb names TRBD2, which stays unverified in the absence of DNA. Germline V lookup: CDR1 MNHEY, CDR2 SVGEGT. The length of the CDR3 is 16 residues. Here the CDR3 reads CASSSGPGLAGETQYF.

This chain joins TRBV23-1 and TRBJ1-3; as DNA is missing, the TRBD1 call by TCRdb cannot be tested. TRBV23-1 is reported as an ORF; its role is uncertain. The CDR3 is 16 residues long. The CDR3 protein is CAGYRDRVITGNTIYF.

The chain uses TRBV7-9 and TRBJ2-2. This CDR3 has 17 residues. The germline gives CDR1 SEHNR, CDR2 FQNEAQ (reference sequence). CDR3: CASSSSVTNLNTGELFF.

This chain links TRBV28 with TRBJ1-5; TCRdb proposes TRBD1, but this gene call is untestable without DNA. Germline CDR1 is MDHEN and CDR2 is SYDVKM. This CDR3 contains 14 residues. This CDR3 is CASSLGGSNQPQHF.

The V call is TRBV20-1, the J call TRBJ2-4; TCRdb calls TRBD1, which cannot be checked without DNA. Germline CDR1 and CDR2: DFQATT and SNEGSKA (reference sequence). The CDR3 length is 13 residues. CDR3 loop: CSAPGQGANIQYF.

V usage is TRBV18 and J usage is TRBJ2-5; as DNA is missing, the TRBD2 call by TCRdb cannot be tested. This CDR3 region has 15 residues. The germline V gene has CDR1 KGHSH and CDR2 LQKENI. The CDR3 here is CASSPEGLAGETQYF.